One and the same sample provided the 15 T cell receptor beta chains below, sequenced in a study of T-cell reconstitution after alpha-beta-depleted transplantation in children. Unique molecular identifiers were incorporated into the prepared TCRbeta library. TCRdb processed the PCR reads anew with MiXCR; each CDR3 protein has one entry. The repertoire includes hundreds of thousands of distinct CDR3 sequences, 16% of them detected once, and 35% to 50% sits in the top ten. The sequencing used PBMCs, mostly from graft donor cells, collected 360 days after TCRalphabeta/CD19-depleted stem cell transplant. These receptors all stem from a male patient aged 2-15 years who had a stem cell transplant for acute lymphoblastic leukemia, so the T cells may come from the graft donor.

This clonotype was counted ten times or more. The V and J genes are TRBV12-3 or TRBV12-4 and TRBJ1-2, with unresolved D. There are 12 residues in the CDR3. V was pared by 1 base and J by 2 bases, with 2 bases between. The CDR3: CASSLGNYGYTF. The CDR3 nucleotides are TGTGCCAGCAGTTTAGGGAACTATGGCTACACCTTC.

This clonotype showed up just a few times. A much larger clone lies a single base off, so this may be a read error. V is TRBV18 and J is TRBJ2-1; D gene uncertain. V dropped 0 bases and J dropped 3 bases, with 3 bases sitting between them. This CDR3 region has 13 residues. Germline V gene sequence: CDR1 KGHSH, CDR2 LQKENI. CDR3 region: CASSPPDYNEQFF. The CDR3 DNA is TGTGCCAGCTCACCACCGGACTACAATGAGCAGTTCTTC.

The chain recombines TRBV7-8 with TRBJ1-1, with D unresolved. Germline loops: CDR1 SGHVS, CDR2 FQNEAQ. The CDR3 extends over 15 amino acids. V was pared by 5 bases and J by 6 bases, with 19 bases between. The CDR3 DNA reads TGTGCCAGCAGCCCCCACCGATTGGAGGCGGCTGAAGCTTTCTTT. It yields the protein CASSPHRLEAAEAFF.

This clonotype was seen more than once but under ten times. The chain combines TRBV7-9 with TRBJ1-4; 11 bases agree with TRBD1. The V segment lost 7 bases and the J segment 8 bases; nucleotides outside the gene matches: 6. Germline V CDR1 and CDR2: SEHNR, FQNEAQ (reference sequence). The CDR3 spans 14 residues. The CDR3 is CASTRGTGGEKLFF. Here the CDR3 DNA reads TGTGCCAGCACCCGGGGGACAGGGGGAGAAAAACTGTTTTTT.

This clonotype was observed a handful of times. The V call is TRBV7-2, the J call TRBJ2-6, with unresolved D. This CDR3 spans 14 amino acids. Germline CDR1 reads SGHTA; CDR2 reads FQGNSA. Trimming removed 3 bases at V and 6 bases at J, with 9 bases between. The DNA of the CDR3 is TGTGCCAGCAGCTTCTTAAATGAGGCCAACGTCCTGACTTTC. Its translation is CASSFLNEANVLTF.

This clonotype was found many times. The rearrangement uses TRBV4-3 and TRBJ2-7; 7 bases map to TRBD2. Losses at the gene ends were 1 base for V and 1 base for J; bases not matched to a gene: 1. This CDR3 has 14 residues. Germline CDR1 is LGHNA and CDR2 is YSLEER. In DNA, the CDR3 is TGCGCCAGCAGCCAAGGGACTAGATCCTACGAGCAGTACTTC. Its protein is CASSQGTRSYEQYF.

This clonotype was detected many times. V is TRBV11-3 and J is TRBJ1-1; D is undetermined. From germline, CDR1 is SGHNT and CDR2 YENEEA. V lost 3 bases to trimming and J lost 2 bases, with 7 bases between them. The CDR3 covers 13 residues. CDR3 bases: TGTGCCAGCAGCTTCAGCAGCAACACTGAAGCTTTCTTT. It codes for CASSFSSNTEAFF.

This clonotype was observed a handful of times. The rearrangement joins TRBV20-1 to TRBJ2-2; 9 nucleotides line up with TRBD1. Germline-derived CDR1 and CDR2 are DFQATT and SNEGSKA (reference sequence). This CDR3 region has 15 residues. V lost 5 bases to trimming and J lost 3 bases; unmatched junction nucleotides: 7. CDR3 residues: CSADLNRGHTGELFF. DNA for the CDR3: TGCAGTGCTGACCTTAACAGGGGGCACACCGGGGAGCTGTTTTTT.

There are many counts of this clonotype. The chain joins TRBV28 to TRBJ2-3; 9 bases align to TRBD2. The CDR3 runs 16 residues. Trimming at V came to 2 bases and at J to 4 bases, leaving 7 bases not matched to a gene. CDR1 is MDHEN and CDR2 is SYDVKM in the germline V gene. The CDR3 sequence is CASSLIAGGSADTQYF. For the CDR3, the DNA is TGTGCCAGCAGTTTAATTGCGGGAGGGTCGGCAGATACGCAGTATTTT.

This clonotype was detected only a few times. This rearrangement joins TRBV28 to TRBJ2-7; TRBD2 matches at 10 bases. Germline V gives CDR1 MDHEN, CDR2 SYDVKM. The CDR3 runs 15 residues. V shed 5 bases, J shed 4 bases, and the junction held 8 bases outside the gene matches. CDR3 amino acids: CASSPLAGDSYEQYF. DNA for the CDR3: TGTGCCAGCAGTCCTCTAGCGGGAGATTCATACGAGCAGTACTTC.

The chain is built from TRBV4-2 and TRBJ1-2, with no clear D. The ends were cut back, 4 bases at V and 2 bases at J, with 11 bases in the middle. This CDR3 is 14 amino acids long. The germline CDR1 and CDR2 sequences are LGHNA and YNFKEQ. This chain's CDR3 is CASSRSGTNYGYTF. DNA of the CDR3: TGTGCCAGCAGCCGATCCGGCACAAACTATGGCTACACCTTC.

In its sample, this clonotype was seen once. It is likely a read error, because the conserved phenylalanine at the end of the CDR3 is missing. The chain links TRBV10-3 to TRBJ1-4; 7 bases fit TRBD1. V lost 4 bases to trimming and J lost 1 base; unmatched junction nucleotides: 3. Looked up from germline, CDR1 is ENHRY and CDR2 is SYGVKD. This CDR3 spans 15 amino acids. The CDR3 coding sequence is TGTGCCATCAGTGCGACAGGGCGAACTAATGAAAAACTGTTTCTT. Amino acid sequence: CAISATGRTNEKLFL.

CDR3 nucleotides: TGTGCCAGCAGGGAAACTAGGGGTGGGGGGACCCAGTACTTC. Translated, it gives CASRETRGGGTQYF. The V call is TRBV6-1, the J call TRBJ2-5; either TRBD1 or TRBD2 may supply D (5 bases each). V was pared by 6 bases and J by 7 bases, with 18 bases between. CDR3 length: 14 residues. Germline values: CDR1 MNHNS, CDR2 SASEGT.

The chain couples TRBV20-1 to TRBJ2-1, with 7 bases identical to TRBD1. The CDR3 sequence is 12 residues long. In germline, CDR1 is DFQATT, CDR2 SNEGSKA (reference sequence). The V segment lost 6 bases and the J segment 8 bases; nucleotides outside the gene matches: 7. The chain's CDR3 is CSARQGFDEQFF. CDR3 DNA sequence: TGCAGTGCACGACAGGGATTTGATGAGCAGTTCTTC.

The chain uses TRBV12-3 or TRBV12-4 and TRBJ1-1; a possible D gene is TRBD1 (5 bases). Trimming pared 2 bases from V and 0 bases from J, leaving 16 bases between. CDR3 length equals 17 residues. CDR3 sequence (DNA): TGTGCCAGCAGTTTACGGGGGAGACTGGCTATGAACACTGAAGCTTTCTTT. This sequence encodes CASSLRGRLAMNTEAFF.